The present TCR beta chain was sequenced within a study of T cell responses to AZD1222 COVID-19 vaccine. Study findings and constraints: The study found vaccine-associated CD4 TCRs spanning spike, dominant at 160-218 and 743-854.

The V and J ends lost 2 bases and 0 bases respectively, with 8 bases between them. This CDR3 comprises 15 residues. In germline, CDR1 is SGHVS, CDR2 FNYEAQ. This clone showed up just a few times. Antigen specificity is unknown. TCRdb's table, derived via immunoSEQ multiplex PCR, lists solely in-frame clones and lacks some. The sample holds roughly 120,000 clones, over 75% seen once. V and J are TRBV7-6 and TRBJ1-3, with D unresolved. The TCR comes from an adult in good health. Sequenced here: peripheral blood, sampled on day 0 of AZD1222 vaccination. The CDR3 coding sequence is TGTGCCAGCAGCTTAACAGTGACCTCTGGAAACACCATATATTTT. This gives the protein CASSLTVTSGNTIYF.